This entry is about one T cell receptor (beta chain). The antigen it recognizes is unknown. There are no base qualities to consult, and no much larger clone falls within one base. This was a case-control study nested in a cohort of healthcare workers in London, UK, who had nasopharyngeal swab PCR tests and blood samples taken every week. Between 23 and 31 March 2020, the week of the UK lockdown, healthcare workers were enrolled and then followed up weekly for as long as 16 weeks. The data stem from a study of early T cells in non-severe SARS-CoV-2 infection (dated by TCRdb to about 2021). In terms of the full investigation: Because TCR sequencing was done on bulk RNA from unsorted whole blood, the alpha and beta chains could not be paired. The study at large found these results: VDJdb matching was skewed toward anti-spike CD8 responses and likely underestimated virus-specific expansions by missing private and CD4 specificities.

Library construction relied on 5' RACE. This sample was sequenced with a NextSeq 500. Unique molecular identifiers were attached to individual cDNA molecules in the TCR library protocol so that sequencing error and PCR bias could be corrected. Both TCR alpha and beta chains were sequenced, and tight co-correlation was observed between alpha and beta sequence abundances in each sample. The authors' pipeline ran thus. Decombinator V4 was used to perform V gene, J gene and CDR3 annotation of TCR sequences. TCRs were defined as expanded if a significant change between any two time points was detected under a Poisson model with p below 0.0001. Abundances of TCRs were expressed as counts per million after normalisation to the total number of TCRs sequenced in each sample. VDJdb, accessed 1 November 2021, was searched for CMV, EBV and SARS-CoV-2 annotated TCRs, excluding TCRs annotated for multiple antigens. Using fastp at Q25 and MiXCR, TCRdb reprocessed the public reads and kept productive beta chains. CDR3 protein duplicates are merged, each entry listing the most common genes and DNA. Here the V and J calls rest on TCRdb's processing, not on the authors' analysis. The sample yields tens of thousands of distinct CDR3 sequences; roughly 13% were counted once. The ten biggest clones cover around 3.9% of the sample.

The sequenced sample consisted of whole blood. The receptor's source is an adult who was a healthcare worker with PCR-confirmed SARS-CoV-2 infection or an uninfected control (not recorded which).

The CDR3 protein: CASSPPQESYNEQFF. Here is the DNA: TGTGCCAGCAGCCCCCCTCAGGAATCCTACAATGAGCAGTTCTTC. The rearrangement combines TRBV11-2 with TRBJ2-1, with no D gene named confidently. The germline V gene yields SGHAT for CDR1 and FQNNGV for CDR2. The junction shows trimming of 5 bases on V and 1 base on J, plus 12 bases between the germline ends. Inclusive of the bounding cysteine and phenylalanine, the CDR3 is 15 residues long. The retained sequence is limited to the CDR3, 45 bases, with the frame set at the first base.